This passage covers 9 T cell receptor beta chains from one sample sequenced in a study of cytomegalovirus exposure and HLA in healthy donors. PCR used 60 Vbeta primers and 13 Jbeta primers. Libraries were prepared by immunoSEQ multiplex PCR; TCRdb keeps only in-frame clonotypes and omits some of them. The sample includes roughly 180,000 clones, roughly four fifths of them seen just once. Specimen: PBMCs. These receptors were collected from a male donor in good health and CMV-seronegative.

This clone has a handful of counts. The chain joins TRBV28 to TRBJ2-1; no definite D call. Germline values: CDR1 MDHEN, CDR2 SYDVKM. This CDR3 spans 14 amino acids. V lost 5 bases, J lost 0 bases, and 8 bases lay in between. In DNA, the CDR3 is TGTGCCAGCAGTGGGCTTTACTCCTACAATGAGCAGTTCTTC. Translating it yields CASSGLYSYNEQFF.

CDR3 residues: CASSVMNTEAFF. The CDR3 nucleotides are TGTGCCAGCAGTGTTATGAACACTGAAGCTTTCTTT. The chain joins TRBV2 to TRBJ1-1; D gene unclear. V lost 4 bases and J 0 bases, leaving 3 bases between the germline ends. Looked up from germline, CDR1 is SNHLY and CDR2 is FYNNEI. The CDR3 is 12 amino acids.

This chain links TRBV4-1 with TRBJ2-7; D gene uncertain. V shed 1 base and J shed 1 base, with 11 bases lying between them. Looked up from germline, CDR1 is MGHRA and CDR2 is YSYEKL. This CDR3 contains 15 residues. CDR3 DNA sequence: TGCGCCAGCAGCCAAGGGAAGACAAGTTCCTACGAGCAGTACTTC. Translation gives CASSQGKTSSYEQYF.

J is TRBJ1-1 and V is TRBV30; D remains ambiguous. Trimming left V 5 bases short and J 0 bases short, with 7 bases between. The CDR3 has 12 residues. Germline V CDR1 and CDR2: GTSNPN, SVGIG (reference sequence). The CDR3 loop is CAWGTVNTEAFF. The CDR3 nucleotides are TGTGCCTGGGGTACTGTGAACACTGAAGCTTTCTTT. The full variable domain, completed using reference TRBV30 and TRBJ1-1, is SQTIHQWPATLVQPVGSPLSLECTVEGTSNPNLYWYRQAAGRGLQLLFYSVGIGQISSEVPQNLSASRPQDRQFILSSKKLLLSDSGFYLCAWGTVNTEAFFGQGTRLTVV.

Written as DNA, the CDR3 is TGTGCCAGCTCTCCTTCAGGGGGCTCGAGAAACACCATATATTTT. It translates to CASSPSGGSRNTIYF. The chain employs TRBV18 and TRBJ1-3; 8 positions agree with TRBD1. V shed 6 bases, J shed 5 bases, and the junction held 9 bases outside the gene matches. The CDR3 has 15 amino acids. Germline V gene lookup returns CDR1 KGHSH and CDR2 LQKENI.

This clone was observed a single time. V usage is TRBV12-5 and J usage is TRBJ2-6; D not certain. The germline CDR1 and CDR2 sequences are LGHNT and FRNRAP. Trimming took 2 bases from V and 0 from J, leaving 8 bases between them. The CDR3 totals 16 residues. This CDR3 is CASGLFGSSGANVLTF. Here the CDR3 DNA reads TGTGCTAGTGGTTTGTTCGGTTCCTCTGGGGCCAACGTCCTGACTTTC.

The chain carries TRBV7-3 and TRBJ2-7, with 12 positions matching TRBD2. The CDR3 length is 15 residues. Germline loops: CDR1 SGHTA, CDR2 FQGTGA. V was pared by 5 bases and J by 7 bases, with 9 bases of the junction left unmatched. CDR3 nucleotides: TGTGCCAGCAGCCTTACAGGACTAGCGGGACTGGAGCAGTACTTC. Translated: CASSLTGLAGLEQYF.

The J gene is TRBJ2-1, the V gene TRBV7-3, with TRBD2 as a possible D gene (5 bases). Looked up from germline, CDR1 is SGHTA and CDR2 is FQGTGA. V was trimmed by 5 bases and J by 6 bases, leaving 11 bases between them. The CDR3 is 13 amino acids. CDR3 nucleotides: TGTGCCAGCAGCCCAACTAGATCCAATGAGCAGTTCTTC. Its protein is CASSPTRSNEQFF.

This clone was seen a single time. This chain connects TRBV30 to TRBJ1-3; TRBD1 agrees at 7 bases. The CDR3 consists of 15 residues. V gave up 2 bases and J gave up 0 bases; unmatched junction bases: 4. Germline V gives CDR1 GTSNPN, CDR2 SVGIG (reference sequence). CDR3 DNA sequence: TGTGCCTGGAGTCCCGGACAGGTCTCTGGAAACACCATATATTTT. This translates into CAWSPGQVSGNTIYF.